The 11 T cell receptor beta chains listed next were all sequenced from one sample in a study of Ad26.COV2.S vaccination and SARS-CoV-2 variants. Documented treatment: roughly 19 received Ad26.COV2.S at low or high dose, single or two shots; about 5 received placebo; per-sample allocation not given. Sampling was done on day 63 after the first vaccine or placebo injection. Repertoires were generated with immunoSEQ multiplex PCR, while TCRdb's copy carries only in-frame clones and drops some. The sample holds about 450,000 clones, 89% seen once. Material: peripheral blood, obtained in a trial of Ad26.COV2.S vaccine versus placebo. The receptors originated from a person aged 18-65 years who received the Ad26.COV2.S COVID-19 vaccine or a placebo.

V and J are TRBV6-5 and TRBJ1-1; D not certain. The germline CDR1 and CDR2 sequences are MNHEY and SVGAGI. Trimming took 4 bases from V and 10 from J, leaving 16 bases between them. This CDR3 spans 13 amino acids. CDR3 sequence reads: CASSSRTGRTAFF. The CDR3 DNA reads TGTGCCAGCAGTTCCCGGACCGGAAGGACAGCTTTCTTT.

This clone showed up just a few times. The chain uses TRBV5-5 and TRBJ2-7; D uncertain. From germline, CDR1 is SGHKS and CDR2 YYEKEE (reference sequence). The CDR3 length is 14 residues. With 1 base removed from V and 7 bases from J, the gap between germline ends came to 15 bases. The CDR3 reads CASSLFSRLEEQYF. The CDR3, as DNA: TGTGCCAGCAGCTTGTTTAGCAGGCTGGAGGAGCAGTACTTC.

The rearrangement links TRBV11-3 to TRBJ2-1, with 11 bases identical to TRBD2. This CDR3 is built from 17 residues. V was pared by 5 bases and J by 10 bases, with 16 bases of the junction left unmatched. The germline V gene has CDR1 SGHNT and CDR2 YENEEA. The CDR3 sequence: CASSLGVGLAGGKEQFF. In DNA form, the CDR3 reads TGTGCCAGCAGCCTAGGGGTGGGCCTAGCGGGAGGAAAGGAGCAGTTCTTC.

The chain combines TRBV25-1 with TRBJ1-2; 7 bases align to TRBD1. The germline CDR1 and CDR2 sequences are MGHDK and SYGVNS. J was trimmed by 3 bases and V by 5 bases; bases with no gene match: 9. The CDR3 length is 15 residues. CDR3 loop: CASSKGQAIYYGYTF. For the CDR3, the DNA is TGTGCCAGCAGTAAAGGACAGGCCATTTACTATGGCTACACCTTC.

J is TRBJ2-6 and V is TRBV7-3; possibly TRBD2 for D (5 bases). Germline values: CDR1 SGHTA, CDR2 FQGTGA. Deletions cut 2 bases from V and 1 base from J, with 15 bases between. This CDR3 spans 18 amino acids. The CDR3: CASSLLQTPGSGANVLTF. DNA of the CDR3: TGTGCCAGCAGCTTACTTCAAACCCCGGGATCTGGGGCCAACGTCCTGACTTTC. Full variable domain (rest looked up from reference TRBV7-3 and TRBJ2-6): GAGVSQTPSNKVTEKGKYVELRCDPISGHTALYWYRQSLGQGPEFLIYFQGTGAADDSGLPNDRFFAVRPEGSVSTLKIQRTERGDSAVYLCASSLLQTPGSGANVLTFGAGSRLTVL.

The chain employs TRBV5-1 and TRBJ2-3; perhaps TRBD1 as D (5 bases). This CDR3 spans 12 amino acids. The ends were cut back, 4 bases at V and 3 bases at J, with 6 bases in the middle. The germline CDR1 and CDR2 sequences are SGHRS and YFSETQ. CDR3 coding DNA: TGCGCCAGCAGCAGGGGTACAGATACGCAGTATTTT. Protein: CASSRGTDTQYF.

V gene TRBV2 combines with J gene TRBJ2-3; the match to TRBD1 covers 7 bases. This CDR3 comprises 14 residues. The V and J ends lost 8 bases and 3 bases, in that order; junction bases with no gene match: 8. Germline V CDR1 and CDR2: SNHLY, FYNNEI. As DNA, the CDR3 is TGTGCCAGCGGACCGGGACAGAGGACAGATACGCAGTATTTT. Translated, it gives CASGPGQRTDTQYF.

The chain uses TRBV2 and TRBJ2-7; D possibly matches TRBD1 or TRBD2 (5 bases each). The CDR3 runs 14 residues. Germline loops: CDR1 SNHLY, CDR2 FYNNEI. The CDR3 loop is CASSLPGRSSEQYV. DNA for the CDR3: TGTGCCAGCAGCCTTCCGGGACGGTCCTCCGAGCAGTACGTC.

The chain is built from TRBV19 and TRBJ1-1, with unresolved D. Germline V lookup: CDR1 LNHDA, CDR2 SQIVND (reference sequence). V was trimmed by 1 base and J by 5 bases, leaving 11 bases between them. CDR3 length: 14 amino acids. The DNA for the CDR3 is TGTGCCAGTAGTATAGGGCCGGGAGGGACTGAAGCTTTCTTT. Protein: CASSIGPGGTEAFF.

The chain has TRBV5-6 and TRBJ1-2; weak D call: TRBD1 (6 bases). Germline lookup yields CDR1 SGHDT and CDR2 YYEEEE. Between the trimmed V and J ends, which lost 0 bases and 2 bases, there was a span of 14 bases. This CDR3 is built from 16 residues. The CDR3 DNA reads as TGTGCCAGCAGCTTGGTCGATGGGGGGCGCAACTATGGCTACACCTTC. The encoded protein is CASSLVDGGRNYGYTF.

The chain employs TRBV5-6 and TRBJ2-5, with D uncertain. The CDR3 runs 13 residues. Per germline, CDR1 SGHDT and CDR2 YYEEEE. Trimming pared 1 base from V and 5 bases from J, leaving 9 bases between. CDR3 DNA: TGTGCCAGCAGCTTGATCCAGGCGGAGACCCAGTACTTC. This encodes CASSLIQAETQYF.